The clone carrying this TCR beta chain was counted a few times. Its antigen is currently unknown. The data are from a study of T-cell memory formation after mild COVID-19. At the level of the study: There were largely donor-specific TCR clusters. Findings of the study overall: Shrinking CD4+ clones resided mostly in CM and EM, and CD8+ ones in EMRA. Later expanders leaned toward CD4+, whereas clones contracting from day 15 to 85 were balanced CD4/CD8.

This CDR3 is built from 15 residues. Germline V gene sequence: CDR1 SGHRS, CDR2 YFSETQ. V was clipped by 3 bases and J by 3 bases; unmatched bases: 2. TCRdb re-analysed the 5' RACE reads in MiXCR, keeping a single row per CDR3 protein. The sample includes some 130,000 distinct CDR3 sequences, approximately 15% of them seen just once. The sequence came from a man aged 18 to 30 who had mild COVID-19 (a few samples of this study predate the infection). Cell type and time point are not known. This sequence joins TRBV5-1 and TRBJ2-3; 12 bases agree with TRBD2. Material for sequencing was PBMCs or a T cell subset sorted from them (not recorded which). The CDR3 is CASSYLAGGTDTQYF. The CDR3 nucleotides read TGCGCCAGCAGCTACCTAGCGGGGGGGACAGATACGCAGTATTTT.